The present T cell receptor beta chain was sequenced within a study of human T cells and chemical hapten exposure. Study context: Sensitization was performed using 2% DPC on an approximately 2 cm by approximately 2 cm upper inner arm skin site.

Time point described: patch test 3, about 24 weeks after DPC sensitization. Treatment of the sample: therapeutic diphenylcyclopropenone sensitization with weekly scalp DPC. Each donor was an alopecia patient between 18 and 70 years of age who qualified for DPC. Per germline, CDR1 SNHLY and CDR2 FYNNEI. V shed 0 bases and J shed 8 bases, with 10 bases lying between them. The CDR3 contains 13 residues. This clonotype turned up a few times. TCRdb ran MiXCR on the RACE reads and lists one entry per CDR3 protein. The table records some 170,000 distinct CDR3 sequences, 28% of them present only once. Here the sequenced sample was whole blood, taken in connection with sensitization to the hapten diphenylcyclopropenone (DPC). The V call is TRBV2, the J call TRBJ1-1; D remains unclear. The receptor was isolated from a young woman with alopecia areata. Some clones in this sample may be carry-over from other donors' samples. The CDR3 DNA follows: TGTGCCAGCAGTGAAGCTATAGGCCTCGAAGCTTTCTTT. Encoded protein: CASSEAIGLEAFF.